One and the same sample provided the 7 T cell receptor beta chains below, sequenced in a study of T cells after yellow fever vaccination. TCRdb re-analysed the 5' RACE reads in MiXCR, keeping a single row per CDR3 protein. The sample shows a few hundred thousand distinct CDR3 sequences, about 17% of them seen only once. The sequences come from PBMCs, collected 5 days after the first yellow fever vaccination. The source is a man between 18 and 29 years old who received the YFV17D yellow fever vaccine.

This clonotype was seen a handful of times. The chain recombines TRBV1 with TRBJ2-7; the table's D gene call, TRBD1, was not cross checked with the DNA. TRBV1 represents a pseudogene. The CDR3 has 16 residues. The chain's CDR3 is CTSSQGQVPLKSEQYV. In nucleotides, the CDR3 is TGCACCAGCAGCCAAGGACAGGTTCCTCTCAAATCGGAGCAGTACGTC.

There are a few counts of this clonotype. CDR3: CASRQGLNGYTF. CDR3 sequence (DNA): TGTGCCAGCAGACAGGGTCTCAATGGCTACACCTTC. The genes are TRBV6-2 or TRBV6-3 and TRBJ1-2, with D possibly being TRBD1 (6 bases). Between the trimmed V and J ends, which lost 6 bases and 6 bases, there was a span of 11 bases. The length of the CDR3 is 12 residues. CDR1 and CDR2 from the germline V gene are MNHEY and SVGEGT.

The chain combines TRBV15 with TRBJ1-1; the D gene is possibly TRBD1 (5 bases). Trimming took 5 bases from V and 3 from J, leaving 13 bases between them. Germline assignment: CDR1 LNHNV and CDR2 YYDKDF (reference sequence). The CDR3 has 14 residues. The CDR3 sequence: CATSAQGGDTEAFF. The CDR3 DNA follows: TGTGCCACCAGCGCTCAGGGAGGGGACACTGAAGCTTTCTTT.

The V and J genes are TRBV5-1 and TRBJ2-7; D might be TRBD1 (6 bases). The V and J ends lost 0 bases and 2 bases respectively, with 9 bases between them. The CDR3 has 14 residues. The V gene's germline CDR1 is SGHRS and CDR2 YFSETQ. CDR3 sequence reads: CASSLEGTPYEQYF. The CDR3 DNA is TGCGCCAGCAGCTTGGAAGGGACACCCTACGAGCAGTACTTC.

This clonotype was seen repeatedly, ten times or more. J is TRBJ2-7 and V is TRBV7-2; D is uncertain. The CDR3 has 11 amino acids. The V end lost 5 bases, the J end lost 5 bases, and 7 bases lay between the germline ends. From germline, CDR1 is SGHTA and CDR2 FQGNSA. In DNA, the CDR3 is TGTGCCAGCAGCCCAATGCACGAGCAGTACTTC. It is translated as CASSPMHEQYF.

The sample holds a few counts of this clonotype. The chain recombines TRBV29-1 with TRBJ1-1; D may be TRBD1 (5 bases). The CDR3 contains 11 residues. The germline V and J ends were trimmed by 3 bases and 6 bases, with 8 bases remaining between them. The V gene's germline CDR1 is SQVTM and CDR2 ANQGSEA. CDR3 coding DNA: TGCAGCGTTGAGTCCAGGGCTGAAGCTTTCTTT. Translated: CSVESRAEAFF.

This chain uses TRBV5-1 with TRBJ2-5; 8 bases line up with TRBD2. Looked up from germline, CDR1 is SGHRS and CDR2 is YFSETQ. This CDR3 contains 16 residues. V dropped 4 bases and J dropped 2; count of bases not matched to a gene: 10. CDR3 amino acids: CASSQWGSGAQETQYF. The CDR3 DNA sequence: TGCGCCAGCAGCCAATGGGGTAGCGGGGCACAAGAGACCCAGTACTTC.